The clone carrying this TCR beta chain was seen ten or more times. These data belong to a study of T cell repertoires in cytomegalovirus infection. TCRdb re-called the reads through MiXCR, storing one row per CDR3 protein. This sample has 350,000 to 450,000 distinct CDR3 sequences, with about a sixth found just once. V was shortened by 5 bases and J by 11 bases, with 24 bases between the two germline ends. The CDR3 has 15 residues. Germline V gene lookup returns CDR1 SGHVS and CDR2 FNYEAQ. The chain is built from TRBV7-6 and TRBJ1-1, with D perhaps matching TRBD1 (5 bases). Sequenced sample: PBMCs. This sequence was found in a human donor in good health (CMV status not recorded). Some clones in this sample may be carry-over from other donors' samples. The CDR3 spells CASSAAGTAEDWAFF. The CDR3 DNA reads TGTGCCAGCAGCGCTGCCGGGACTGCAGAGGATTGGGCTTTCTTT.